This T cell receptor (beta chain) comes out of a study of Graves' ophthalmopathy and Graves' hyperthyroidism. Amplified TCR beta CDR3 regions were obtained using RNA transcripts as template. HTBI primers were employed in first-round RT-PCR, then a second-round multiplex PCR followed. MiXCR was run by TCRdb on the multiplex PCR reads, yielding one entry per CDR3 protein. This table has 200,000 to 250,000 distinct CDR3 sequences, 25% to 30% appearing once. The CDR3 runs 13 residues. Germline assignment: CDR1 GTSNPN and CDR2 SVGIG (reference sequence). Trimming stripped 2 bases from V and 6 bases from J, with 10 bases between. In this sample, this clonotype turned up many times.

The source of this sequence is a man in his fifties or sixties with Graves' ophthalmopathy. The gene calls are TRBV30 and TRBJ2-2; unclear D gene. Input material: peripheral blood. CDR3 sequence reads: CAWSHTSAGELFF. The CDR3 bases are TGTGCCTGGAGTCATACTTCGGCCGGGGAGCTGTTTTTT.